These 30 T cell receptor beta chains were sequenced from one sample in a study of T cells expressing NK-cell markers. TCRdb re-analyzed the 5' RACE reads; it lists each CDR3 protein once, without DNA. This sample contains some 390,000 distinct CDR3 sequences. Sequenced: blood T cells: a sorted CD56 or NKG2C T cell subset, CD4+ or CD8+ T cells, or bulk PBMC T cells (not recorded which). The receptors stem from a woman between 50 and 59 years old in good health.

The chain carries TRBV15 and TRBJ2-5; checking the TCRdb D call of TRBD1 is not possible without DNA. Germline-derived CDR1 and CDR2 are LNHNV and YYDKDF (reference sequence). The CDR3 has 15 residues. The CDR3: CATSRERVQGETQYF.

The rearrangement links TRBV6-5 to TRBJ2-7; the TCRdb call, TRBD1, lacks DNA for checking. The CDR3 spans 17 residues. In germline, CDR1 is MNHEY, CDR2 SVGAGI. The CDR3 sequence: CASRKKTGTEIRYEQYF.

The V and J genes are TRBV7-7 and TRBJ2-5. Germline V lookup: CDR1 SSHAT, CDR2 FNYEAQ (reference sequence). CDR3 length: 13 residues. The chain's CDR3 is CASSLRIRETQYF.

V usage is TRBV5-1 and J usage is TRBJ2-1; TCRdb indicates TRBD2, and absent DNA this call remains unverified. Germline V CDR1 and CDR2: SGHRS, YFSETQ. The CDR3 totals 14 residues. CDR3 residues: CASSSPALFNEQFF.

The J gene is TRBJ2-5, the V gene TRBV14; without DNA, the TCRdb call of TRBD1 cannot be checked. The CDR3 has 15 amino acids. The germline V gene has CDR1 SGHDN and CDR2 FVKESK. This CDR3 is CASSQLQGTRETQYF.

The V gene is TRBV7-6, the J gene TRBJ2-1; lacking DNA, the TRBD2 call made by TCRdb goes unchecked. From germline, CDR1 is SGHVS and CDR2 FNYEAQ. The CDR3 is 17 amino acids. The CDR3 loop is CASSRTSGRAEVNEQFF. Variable domain in full (rest from reference TRBV7-6 and TRBJ2-1): GAGVSQSPRYKVTKRGQDVALRCDPISGHVSLYWYRQALGQGPEFLTYFNYEAQQDKSGLPNDRFSAERPEGSISTLTIQRTEQRDSAMYRCASSRTSGRAEVNEQFFGPGTRLTVL.

The CDR3 sequence is CASSEPTRTDRGFF. The chain combines TRBV2 with TRBJ2-2; TCRdb's assignment of TRBD1 cannot be checked, as there is no DNA. This CDR3 has 14 residues. Germline V gives CDR1 SNHLY, CDR2 FYNNEI.

The rearrangement links TRBV11-3 to TRBJ2-6; TCRdb proposes TRBD1, but this gene call is untestable without DNA. The CDR3 totals 19 residues. Germline lookup yields CDR1 SGHNT and CDR2 YENEEA. The CDR3 spells CASSLRAGGASPGANVLTF.

V gene TRBV6-4 combines with J gene TRBJ1-2. The germline V gene encodes CDR1 MRHNA and CDR2 SNTAGT. The CDR3 contains 15 residues. The CDR3 here is CASRGGDGTSYGYTF.

CDR3 residues: CASSSYQGSGELFF. The gene calls are TRBV6-2 or TRBV6-3 and TRBJ2-2; TCRdb names TRBD1, which stays unverified in the absence of DNA. The CDR3 contains 14 residues. CDR1 is MNHEY, CDR2 SVGEGT, per germline.

V is TRBV12-3 or TRBV12-4 and J is TRBJ2-5; there is no DNA to check the TCRdb D call of TRBD1. The CDR3 contains 13 residues. The CDR3: CASARAVQETQYF.

This chain joins TRBV25-1 and TRBJ2-1; TCRdb's D call, TRBD2, is unchecked because there is no DNA. The CDR3 covers 16 residues. The germline V gene has CDR1 MGHDK and CDR2 SYGVNS. CDR3 in amino acids: CASSELTSFTYNEQFF.

This CDR3 reads CASSFLRESNYEQYF. The rearrangement links TRBV27 to TRBJ2-7; TCRdb's D call, TRBD2, is unchecked because there is no DNA. This CDR3 spans 15 amino acids. Germline lookup yields CDR1 MNHEY and CDR2 SMNVEV (reference sequence).

V usage is TRBV6-2 or TRBV6-3 and J usage is TRBJ2-3; checking the TCRdb D call of TRBD1 is not possible without DNA. The CDR3 runs 18 residues. Germline CDR1 MNHEY, CDR2 SVGEGT. CDR3 loop: CASRSPFTQAGYTDTQYF.

The rearrangement uses TRBV12-3 or TRBV12-4 and TRBJ2-1; there is no DNA to check the TCRdb D call of TRBD2. The CDR3 is made up of 18 amino acids. CDR3 region: CASSVPSGGGVGYNEQFF.

This chain connects TRBV15 to TRBJ2-4; TCRdb picks TRBD2, but there is no DNA to check that call. Germline CDR1 is LNHNV and CDR2 is YYDKDF (reference sequence). The CDR3 extends over 15 amino acids. The CDR3 reads CATGFSGVAKNIQYF.

The rearrangement links TRBV7-2 to TRBJ2-3; the TRBD2 assignment by TCRdb is unverifiable without DNA. Germline V gene data show CDR1 as SGHTA and CDR2 as FQGNSA. The CDR3 length is 18 residues. CDR3 loop: CASSSEGLQRASGTTQYF.

The gene calls are TRBV7-9 and TRBJ2-7; TCRdb lists TRBD2, though no DNA is available to test this call. CDR3 length: 15 amino acids. Germline CDR1 is SEHNR and CDR2 is FQNEAQ (reference sequence). The CDR3 sequence: CASSLGQALQNEQYF.

This chain connects TRBV27 to TRBJ2-1; the TRBD2 assignment by TCRdb is unverifiable without DNA. The CDR3 sequence is 15 residues long. In germline, CDR1 is MNHEY, CDR2 SMNVEV (reference sequence). CDR3 loop: CASSPGREGYNEQFF.

The chain links TRBV5-1 to TRBJ2-4; the D gene TCRdb calls, TRBD2, cannot be checked with no DNA. Germline V lookup: CDR1 SGHRS, CDR2 YFSETQ. The length of the CDR3 is 14 residues. The CDR3 loop reads CASSLDSGIGIQYF.

V and J are TRBV6-1 and TRBJ2-5; no DNA is available, so the TRBD1 call from TCRdb remains unchecked. The CDR3 has 15 amino acids. Germline loops: CDR1 MNHNS, CDR2 SASEGT. The CDR3 sequence is CASSPGQPPWETQYF.

V gene TRBV6-2 or TRBV6-3 combines with J gene TRBJ2-1; the D call from TCRdb, TRBD1, cannot be confirmed without DNA. The CDR3 has 14 amino acids. Germline CDR1 MNHEY, CDR2 SVGEGT. The CDR3 sequence is CASINGGVGNEQFF.

The gene calls are TRBV27 and TRBJ2-1; lacking DNA, the TRBD2 call made by TCRdb goes unchecked. The CDR3 has 15 residues. The germline V gene encodes CDR1 MNHEY and CDR2 SMNVEV (reference sequence). This chain's CDR3 is CASSLDFSMRNEQFF.

The CDR3 region is CASSLDDSGTEAFF. The V gene is TRBV7-7, the J gene TRBJ1-1. The V gene's germline CDR1 is SSHAT and CDR2 FNYEAQ (reference sequence). The CDR3 extends over 14 amino acids.

The chain employs TRBV20-1 and TRBJ2-7. The CDR3 consists of 12 residues. Germline CDR1 reads DFQATT; CDR2 reads SNEGSKA (reference sequence). This CDR3 is CSALMGSYEQYF.

The V and J genes are TRBV20-1 and TRBJ2-7; absent DNA, TCRdb's TRBD2 call cannot be checked. The CDR3 runs to 13 residues. Germline V CDR1 and CDR2: DFQATT, SNEGSKA (reference sequence). CDR3: CSAYTSLRSEQYF.

The chain recombines TRBV3-1 with TRBJ2-1; TCRdb indicates TRBD2, and absent DNA this call remains unverified. Germline CDR1 reads LGHDT; CDR2 reads YNNKEL (reference sequence). The CDR3 runs to 17 residues. CDR3 protein: CASSQQSGRAMGNEQFF.

The rearrangement joins TRBV4-2 to TRBJ2-5; TCRdb returns TRBD2, unconfirmable since there is no DNA. The CDR3 has 17 residues. Germline V lookup: CDR1 LGHNA, CDR2 YNFKEQ. This CDR3 is CASSQEEGREKKETQYF.

This chain connects TRBV7-6 to TRBJ2-5; TCRdb picks TRBD1, but there is no DNA to check that call. Germline CDR1 and CDR2: SGHVS and FNYEAQ. The length of the CDR3 is 14 residues. The CDR3 loop is CASSLPRVEETQYF.

The chain has TRBV12-3 or TRBV12-4 and TRBJ2-4. CDR3 length equals 12 residues. CDR3 in amino acids: CASAIAKNIQYF.